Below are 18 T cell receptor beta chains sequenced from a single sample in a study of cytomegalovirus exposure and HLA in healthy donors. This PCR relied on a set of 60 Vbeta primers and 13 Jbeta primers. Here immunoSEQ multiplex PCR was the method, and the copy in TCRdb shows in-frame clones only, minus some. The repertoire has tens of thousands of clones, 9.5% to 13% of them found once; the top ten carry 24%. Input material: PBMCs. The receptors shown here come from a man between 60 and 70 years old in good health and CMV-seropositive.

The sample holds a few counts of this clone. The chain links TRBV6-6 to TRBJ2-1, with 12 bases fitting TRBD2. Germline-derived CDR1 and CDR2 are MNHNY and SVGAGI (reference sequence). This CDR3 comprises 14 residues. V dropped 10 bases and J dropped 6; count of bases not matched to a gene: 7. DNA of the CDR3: TGTGCCACCAGGACTAGCGGGGAGAGCAATGAGCAGTTCTTC. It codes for CATRTSGESNEQFF.

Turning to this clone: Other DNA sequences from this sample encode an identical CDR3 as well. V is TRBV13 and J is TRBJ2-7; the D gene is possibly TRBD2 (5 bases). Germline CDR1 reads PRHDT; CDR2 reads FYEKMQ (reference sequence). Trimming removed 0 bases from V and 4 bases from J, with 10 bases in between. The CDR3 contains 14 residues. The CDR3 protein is CASSLGRGSYEQYV. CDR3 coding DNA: TGTGCCAGCAGCTTAGGCCGGGGTAGTTACGAGCAGTACGTC.

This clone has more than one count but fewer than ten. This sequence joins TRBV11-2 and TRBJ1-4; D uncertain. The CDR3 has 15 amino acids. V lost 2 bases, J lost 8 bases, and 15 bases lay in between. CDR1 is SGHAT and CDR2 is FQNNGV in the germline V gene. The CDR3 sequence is CASSLFPSNGEKLFF. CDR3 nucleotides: TGTGCCAGCAGCTTATTTCCGTCAAACGGGGAAAAACTGTTTTTT.

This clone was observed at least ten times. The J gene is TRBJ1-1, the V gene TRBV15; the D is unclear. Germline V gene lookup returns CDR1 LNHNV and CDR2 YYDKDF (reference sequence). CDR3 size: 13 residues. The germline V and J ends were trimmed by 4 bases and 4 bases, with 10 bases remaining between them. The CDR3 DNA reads TGTGCCACCAGCAACTCTCGGGTCACTGAAGCTTTCTTT. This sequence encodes CATSNSRVTEAFF.

CDR3 nucleotides: TGTGCCTGGAGTGGGTACATGAACACTGAAGCTTTCTTT. Translation: CAWSGYMNTEAFF. The chain uses TRBV30 and TRBJ1-1; no clear D gene. The CDR3 runs to 13 residues. Germline-derived CDR1 and CDR2 are GTSNPN and SVGIG (reference sequence). The V and J ends lost 1 base and 0 bases respectively, with 6 bases between them.

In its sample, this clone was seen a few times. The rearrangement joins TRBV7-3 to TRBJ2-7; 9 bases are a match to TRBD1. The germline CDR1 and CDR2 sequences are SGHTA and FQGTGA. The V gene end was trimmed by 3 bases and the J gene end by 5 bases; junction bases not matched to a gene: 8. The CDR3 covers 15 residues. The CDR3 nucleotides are TGTGCCAGCAGCTTCGACAGGGGGGAATGGGACGAGCAGTACTTC. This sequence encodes CASSFDRGEWDEQYF. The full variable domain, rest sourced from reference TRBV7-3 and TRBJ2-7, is GAGVSQTPSNKVTEKGKYVELRCDPISGHTALYWYRQSLGQGPEFLIYFQGTGAADDSGLPNDRFFAVRPEGSVSTLKIQRTERGDSAVYLCASSFDRGEWDEQYFGPGTRLTVT.

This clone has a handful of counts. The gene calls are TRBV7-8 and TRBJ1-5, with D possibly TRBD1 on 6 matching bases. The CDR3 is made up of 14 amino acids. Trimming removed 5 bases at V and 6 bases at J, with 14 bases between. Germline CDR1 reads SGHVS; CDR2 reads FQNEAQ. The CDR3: CASSQTGPPQPQHF. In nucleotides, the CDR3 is TGTGCCAGCAGCCAAACAGGGCCTCCTCAGCCCCAGCATTTT. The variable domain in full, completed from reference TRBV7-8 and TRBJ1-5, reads GAGVSQSPRYKVAKRGQDVALRCDPISGHVSLFWYQQALGQGPEFLTYFQNEAQLDKSGLPSDRFFAERPEGSVSTLKIQRTQQEDSAVYLCASSQTGPPQPQHFGDGTRLSIL.

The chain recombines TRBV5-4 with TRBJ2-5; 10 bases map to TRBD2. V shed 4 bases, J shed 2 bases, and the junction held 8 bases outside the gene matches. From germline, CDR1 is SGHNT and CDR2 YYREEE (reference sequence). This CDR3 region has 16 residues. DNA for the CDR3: TGTGCCAGCAGCGAGACCGGACTAGCGGTTCAAGAGACCCAGTACTTC. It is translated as CASSETGLAVQETQYF.

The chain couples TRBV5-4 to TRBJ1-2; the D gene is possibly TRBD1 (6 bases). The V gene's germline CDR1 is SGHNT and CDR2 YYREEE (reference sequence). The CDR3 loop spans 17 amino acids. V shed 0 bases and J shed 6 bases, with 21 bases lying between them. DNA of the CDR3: TGTGCCAGCAGCTTGGACAGGGCCCTATCTATAATGGATGGCTACACCTTC. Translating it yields CASSLDRALSIMDGYTF.

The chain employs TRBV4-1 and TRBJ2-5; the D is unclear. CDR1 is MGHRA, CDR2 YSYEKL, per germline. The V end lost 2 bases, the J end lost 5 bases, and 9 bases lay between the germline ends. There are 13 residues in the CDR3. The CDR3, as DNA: TGCGCCAGCAGCCAATTCGCGAGGGAGACCCAGTACTTC. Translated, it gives CASSQFARETQYF.

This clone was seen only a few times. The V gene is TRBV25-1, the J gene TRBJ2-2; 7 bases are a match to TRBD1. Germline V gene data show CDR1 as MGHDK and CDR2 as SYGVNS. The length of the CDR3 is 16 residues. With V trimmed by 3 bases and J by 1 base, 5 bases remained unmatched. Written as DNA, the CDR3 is TGTGCCAGCAGTGACCACGGGACAGTGAACACCGGGGAGCTGTTTTTT. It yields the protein CASSDHGTVNTGELFF.

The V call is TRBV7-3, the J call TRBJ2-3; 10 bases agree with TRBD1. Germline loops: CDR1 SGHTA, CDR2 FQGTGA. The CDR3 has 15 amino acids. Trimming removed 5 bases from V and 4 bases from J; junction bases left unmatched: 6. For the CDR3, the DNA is TGTGCCAGCAGCCCCCAGGGACAGGGGTCAGATACGCAGTATTTT. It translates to CASSPQGQGSDTQYF.

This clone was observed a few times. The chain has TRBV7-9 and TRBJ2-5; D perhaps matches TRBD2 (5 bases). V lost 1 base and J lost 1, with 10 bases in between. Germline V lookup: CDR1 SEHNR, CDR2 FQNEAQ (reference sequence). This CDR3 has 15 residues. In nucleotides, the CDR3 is TGTGCCAGCAGCTTAGGAGGAGCGGTCCAAGAGACCCAGTACTTC. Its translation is CASSLGGAVQETQYF.

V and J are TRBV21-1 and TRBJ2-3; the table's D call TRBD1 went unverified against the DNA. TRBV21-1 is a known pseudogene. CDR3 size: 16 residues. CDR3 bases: TGTGCCAGCAGGAGGCACAGGGGGCGGAACACAGATACGCAGTATTTT. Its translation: CASRRHRGRNTDTQYF.

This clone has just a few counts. CDR3 nucleotide sequence: TGTGCCAGCAGTCCACGAGGGGTGACAGGGGGCACTGAAGCTTTCTTT. Translation gives CASSPRGVTGGTEAFF. This rearrangement joins TRBV27 to TRBJ1-1, with 9 bases lining up with TRBD1. Unmatched junction bases numbered 11, after V lost 5 bases and J lost 4 bases. The CDR3 contains 16 residues. Germline assignment: CDR1 MNHEY and CDR2 SMNVEV (reference sequence).

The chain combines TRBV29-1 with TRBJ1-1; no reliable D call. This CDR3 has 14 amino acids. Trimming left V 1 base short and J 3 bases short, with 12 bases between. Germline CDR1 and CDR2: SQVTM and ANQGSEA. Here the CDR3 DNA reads TGCAGCGTTGAAGTCGGGTCCCGGGACACTGAAGCTTTCTTT. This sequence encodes CSVEVGSRDTEAFF.

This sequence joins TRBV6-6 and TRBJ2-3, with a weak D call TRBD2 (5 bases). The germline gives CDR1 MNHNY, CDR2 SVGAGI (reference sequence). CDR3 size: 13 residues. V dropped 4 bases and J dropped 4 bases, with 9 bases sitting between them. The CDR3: CASSLDYSDTQYF. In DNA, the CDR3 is TGTGCCAGCAGTTTAGACTACTCAGATACGCAGTATTTT.

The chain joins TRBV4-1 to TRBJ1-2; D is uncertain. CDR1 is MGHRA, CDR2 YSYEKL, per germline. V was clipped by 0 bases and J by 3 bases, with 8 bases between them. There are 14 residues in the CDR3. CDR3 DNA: TGCGCCAGCAGCCAAGAGGGCTTTGACTATGGCTACACCTTC. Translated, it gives CASSQEGFDYGYTF.